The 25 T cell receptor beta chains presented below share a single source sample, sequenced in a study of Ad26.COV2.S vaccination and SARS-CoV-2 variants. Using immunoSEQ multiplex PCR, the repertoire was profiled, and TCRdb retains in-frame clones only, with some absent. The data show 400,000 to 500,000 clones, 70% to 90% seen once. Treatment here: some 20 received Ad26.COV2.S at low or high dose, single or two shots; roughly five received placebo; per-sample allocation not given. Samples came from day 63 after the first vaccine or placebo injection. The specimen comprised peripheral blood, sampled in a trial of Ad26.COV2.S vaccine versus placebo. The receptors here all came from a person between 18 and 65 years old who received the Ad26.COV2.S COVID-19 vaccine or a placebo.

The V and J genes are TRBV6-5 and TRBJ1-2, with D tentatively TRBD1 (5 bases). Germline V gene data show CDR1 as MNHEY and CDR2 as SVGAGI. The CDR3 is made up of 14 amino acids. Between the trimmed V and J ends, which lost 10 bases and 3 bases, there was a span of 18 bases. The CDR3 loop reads CAIKDGGSDYGYTF. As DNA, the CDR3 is TGTGCCATCAAGGACGGGGGATCTGACTATGGCTACACCTTC.

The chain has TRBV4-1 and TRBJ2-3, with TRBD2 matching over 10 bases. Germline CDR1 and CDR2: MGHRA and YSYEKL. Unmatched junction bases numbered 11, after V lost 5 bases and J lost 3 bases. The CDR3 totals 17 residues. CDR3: CASSYTAAGGLTDTQYF. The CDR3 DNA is TGCGCCAGCAGCTATACGGCAGCGGGGGGGCTGACAGATACGCAGTATTTT.

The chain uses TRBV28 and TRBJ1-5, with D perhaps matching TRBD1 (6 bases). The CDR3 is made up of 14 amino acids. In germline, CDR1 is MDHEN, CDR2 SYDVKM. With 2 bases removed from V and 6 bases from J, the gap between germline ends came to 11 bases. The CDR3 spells CASSLGGGAQPQHF. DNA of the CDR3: TGTGCCAGCAGTTTAGGAGGGGGAGCTCAGCCCCAGCATTTT.

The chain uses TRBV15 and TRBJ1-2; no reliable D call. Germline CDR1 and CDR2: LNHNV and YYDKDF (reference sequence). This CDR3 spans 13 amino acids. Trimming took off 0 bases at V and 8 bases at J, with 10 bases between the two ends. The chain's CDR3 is CATSRDRDQGYTF. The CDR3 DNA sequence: TGTGCCACCAGCAGAGATCGGGATCAGGGCTACACCTTC. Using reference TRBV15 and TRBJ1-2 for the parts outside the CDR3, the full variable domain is DAMVIQNPRYQVTQFGKPVTLSCSQTLNHNVMYWYQQKSSQAPKLLFHYYDKDFNNEADTPDNFQSRRPNTSFCFLDIRSPGLGDTAMYLCATSRDRDQGYTFGSGTRLTVV.

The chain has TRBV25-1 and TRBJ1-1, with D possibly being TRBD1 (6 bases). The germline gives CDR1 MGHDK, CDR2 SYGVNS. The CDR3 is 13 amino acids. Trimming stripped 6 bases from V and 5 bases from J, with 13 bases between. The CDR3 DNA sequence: TGTGCCAGCAGGCAACAGGGCCAGACTGAAGCTTTCTTT. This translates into CASRQQGQTEAFF. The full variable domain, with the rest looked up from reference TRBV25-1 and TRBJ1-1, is EADIYQTPRYLVIGTGKKITLECSQTMGHDKMYWYQQDPGMELHLIHYSYGVNSTEKGDLSSESTVSRIRTEHFPLTLESARPSHTSQYLCASRQQGQTEAFFGQGTRLTVV.

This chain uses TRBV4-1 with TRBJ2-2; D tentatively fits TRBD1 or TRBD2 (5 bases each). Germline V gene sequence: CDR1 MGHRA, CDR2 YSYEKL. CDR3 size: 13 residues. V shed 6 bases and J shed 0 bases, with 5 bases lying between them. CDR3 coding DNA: TGCGCCAGCAGGGGGGCGAACACCGGGGAGCTGTTTTTT. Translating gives CASRGANTGELFF.

The CDR3 here is CSVVKKGEGTDTQYF. The CDR3 bases are TGCAGCGTTGTAAAAAAGGGGGAAGGCACAGATACGCAGTATTTT. The chain is built from TRBV29-1 and TRBJ2-3; tentatively, D is TRBD1 (6 bases). The CDR3 totals 15 residues. With 4 bases removed from V and 1 base from J, the gap between germline ends came to 15 bases. CDR1 SQVTM and CDR2 ANQGSEA come from the germline V gene.

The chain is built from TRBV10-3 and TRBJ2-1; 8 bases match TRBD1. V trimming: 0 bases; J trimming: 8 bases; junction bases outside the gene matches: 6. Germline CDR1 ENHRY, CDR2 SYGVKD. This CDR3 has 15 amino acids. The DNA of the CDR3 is TGTGCCATCAGTGAGTCCGGCAGGGGGCTCGATGAGCAGTTCTTC. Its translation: CAISESGRGLDEQFF.

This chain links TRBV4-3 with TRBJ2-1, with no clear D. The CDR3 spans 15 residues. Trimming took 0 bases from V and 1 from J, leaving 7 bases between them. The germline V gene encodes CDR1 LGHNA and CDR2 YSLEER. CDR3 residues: CASSQEAISYNEQFF. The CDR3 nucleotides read TGCGCCAGCAGCCAAGAAGCAATTTCCTACAATGAGCAGTTCTTC.

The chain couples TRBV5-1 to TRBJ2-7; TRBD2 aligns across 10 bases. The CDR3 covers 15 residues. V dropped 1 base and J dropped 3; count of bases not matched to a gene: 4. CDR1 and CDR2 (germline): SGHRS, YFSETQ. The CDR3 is CASSLKLAGNYEQYF. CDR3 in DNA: TGCGCCAGCAGCTTGAAACTAGCGGGGAACTACGAGCAGTACTTC.

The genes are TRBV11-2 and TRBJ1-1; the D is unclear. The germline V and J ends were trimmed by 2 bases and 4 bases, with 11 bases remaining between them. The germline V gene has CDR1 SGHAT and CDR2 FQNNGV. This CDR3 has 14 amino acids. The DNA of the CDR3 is TGTGCCAGCAGCTTAAACGAAATAAGCACTGAAGCTTTCTTT. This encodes CASSLNEISTEAFF.

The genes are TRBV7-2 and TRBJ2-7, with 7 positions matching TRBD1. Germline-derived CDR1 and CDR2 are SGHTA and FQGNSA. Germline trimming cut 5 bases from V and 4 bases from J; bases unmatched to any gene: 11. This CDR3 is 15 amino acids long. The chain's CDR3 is CASSPHPGTAYEQYF. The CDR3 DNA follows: TGTGCCAGCAGCCCCCACCCCGGGACAGCATACGAGCAGTACTTC.

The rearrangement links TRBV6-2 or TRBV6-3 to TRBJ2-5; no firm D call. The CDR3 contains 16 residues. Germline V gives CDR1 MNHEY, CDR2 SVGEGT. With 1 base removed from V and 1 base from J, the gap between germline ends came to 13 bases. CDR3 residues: CASSYLVPWGQETQYF. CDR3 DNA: TGTGCCAGCAGTTACTTGGTCCCCTGGGGCCAAGAGACCCAGTACTTC.

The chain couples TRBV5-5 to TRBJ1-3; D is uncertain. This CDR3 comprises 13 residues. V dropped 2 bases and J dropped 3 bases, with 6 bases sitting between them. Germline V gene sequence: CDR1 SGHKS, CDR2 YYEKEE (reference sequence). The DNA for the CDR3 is TGTGCCAGCAGCTTTTTTTTTGGAAACACCATATATTTT. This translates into CASSFFFGNTIYF.

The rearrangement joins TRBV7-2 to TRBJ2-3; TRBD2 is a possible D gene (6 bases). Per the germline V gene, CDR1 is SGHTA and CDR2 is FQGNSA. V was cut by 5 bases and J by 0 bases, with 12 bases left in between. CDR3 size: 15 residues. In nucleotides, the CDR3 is TGTGCCAGCAGCGTCCGGGACTTTAGCACAGATACGCAGTATTTT. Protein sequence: CASSVRDFSTDTQYF.

CDR3 protein: CASSLSGQSPLHF. The DNA of the CDR3 is TGTGCCAGCAGTTTATCGGGACAGTCACCCCTCCACTTT. The chain has TRBV12-3 or TRBV12-4 and TRBJ1-6, with TRBD1 identical over 7 bases. V shed 2 bases and J 10 bases; nucleotides not matched to a gene: 2. The CDR3 covers 13 residues.

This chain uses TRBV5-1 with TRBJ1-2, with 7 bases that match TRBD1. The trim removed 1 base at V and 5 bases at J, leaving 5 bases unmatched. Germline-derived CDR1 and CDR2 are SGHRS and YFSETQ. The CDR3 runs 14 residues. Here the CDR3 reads CASSLLQGVYGYTF. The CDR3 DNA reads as TGCGCCAGCAGCTTGCTCCAGGGGGTATATGGCTACACCTTC.

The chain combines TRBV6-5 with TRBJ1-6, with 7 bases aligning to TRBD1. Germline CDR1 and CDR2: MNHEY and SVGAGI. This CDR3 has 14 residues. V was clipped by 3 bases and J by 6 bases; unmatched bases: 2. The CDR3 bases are TGTGCCAGCAGTTATGCAGGGGGTAATTCACCCCTCCACTTT. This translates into CASSYAGGNSPLHF.

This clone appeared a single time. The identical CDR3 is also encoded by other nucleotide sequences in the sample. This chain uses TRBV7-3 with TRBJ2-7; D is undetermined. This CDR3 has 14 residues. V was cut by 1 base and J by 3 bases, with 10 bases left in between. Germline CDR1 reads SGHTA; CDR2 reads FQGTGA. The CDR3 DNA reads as TGTGCCAGCAGCTTAAGTGTAGAAAGCTACGAGCAGTACTTC. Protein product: CASSLSVESYEQYF.

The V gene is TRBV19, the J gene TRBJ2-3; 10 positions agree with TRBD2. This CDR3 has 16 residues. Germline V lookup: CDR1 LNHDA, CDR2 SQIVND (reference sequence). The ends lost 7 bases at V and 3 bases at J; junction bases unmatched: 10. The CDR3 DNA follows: TGTGCCAGTACCCCCACTCAACTAGCGGGGACAGATACGCAGTATTTT. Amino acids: CASTPTQLAGTDTQYF.

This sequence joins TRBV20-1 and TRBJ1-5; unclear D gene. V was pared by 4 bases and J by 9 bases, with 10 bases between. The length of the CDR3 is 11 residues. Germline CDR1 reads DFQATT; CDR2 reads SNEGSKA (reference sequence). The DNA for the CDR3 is TGCAGTGCTATGGATCTCGGGCCCCAGCATTTT. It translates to CSAMDLGPQHF.

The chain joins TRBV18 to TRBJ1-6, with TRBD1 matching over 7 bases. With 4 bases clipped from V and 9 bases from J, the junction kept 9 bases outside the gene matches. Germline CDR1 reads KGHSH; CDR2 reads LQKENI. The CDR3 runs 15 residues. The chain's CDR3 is CASSLDPGQLSPLHF. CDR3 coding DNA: TGTGCCAGCTCACTCGATCCGGGACAGCTTTCACCCCTCCACTTT.

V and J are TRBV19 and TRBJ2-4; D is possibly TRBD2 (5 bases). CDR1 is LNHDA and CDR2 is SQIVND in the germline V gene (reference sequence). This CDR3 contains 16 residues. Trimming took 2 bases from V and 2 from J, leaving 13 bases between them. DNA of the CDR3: TGTGCCAGTAGTATACTAGGGTGGGAGTCCAAAAACATTCAGTACTTC. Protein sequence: CASSILGWESKNIQYF. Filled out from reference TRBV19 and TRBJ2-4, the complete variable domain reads DGGITQSPKYLFRKEGQNVTLSCEQNLNHDAMYWYRQDPGQGLRLIYYSQIVNDFQKGDIAEGYSVSREKKESFPLTVTSAQKNPTAFYLCASSILGWESKNIQYFGAGTRLSVL.

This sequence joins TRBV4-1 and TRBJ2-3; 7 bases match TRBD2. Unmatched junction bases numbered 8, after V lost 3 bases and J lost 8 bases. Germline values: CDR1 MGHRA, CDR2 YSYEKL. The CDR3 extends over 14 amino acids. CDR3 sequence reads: CASSHDGLGLTQYF. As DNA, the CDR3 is TGCGCCAGCAGCCACGACGGACTAGGGCTTACGCAGTATTTT.

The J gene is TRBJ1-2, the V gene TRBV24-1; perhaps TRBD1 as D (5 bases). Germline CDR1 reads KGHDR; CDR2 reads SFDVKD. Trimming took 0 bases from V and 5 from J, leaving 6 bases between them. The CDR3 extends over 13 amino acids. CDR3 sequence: CATSDLEGYGYTF. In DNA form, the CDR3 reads TGTGCCACCAGTGATTTGGAGGGGTATGGCTACACCTTC.